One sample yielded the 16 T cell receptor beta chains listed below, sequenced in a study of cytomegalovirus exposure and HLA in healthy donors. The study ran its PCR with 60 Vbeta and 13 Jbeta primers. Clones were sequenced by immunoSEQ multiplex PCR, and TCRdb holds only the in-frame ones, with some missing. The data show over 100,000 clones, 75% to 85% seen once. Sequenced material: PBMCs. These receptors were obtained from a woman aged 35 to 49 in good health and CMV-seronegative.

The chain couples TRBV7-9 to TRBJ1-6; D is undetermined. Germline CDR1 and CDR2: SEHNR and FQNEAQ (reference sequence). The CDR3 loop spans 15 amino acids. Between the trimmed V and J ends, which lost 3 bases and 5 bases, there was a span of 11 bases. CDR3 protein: CASSFSENNNSPLHF. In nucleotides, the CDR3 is TGTGCCAGCAGCTTTAGCGAAAACAATAATTCACCCCTCCACTTT.

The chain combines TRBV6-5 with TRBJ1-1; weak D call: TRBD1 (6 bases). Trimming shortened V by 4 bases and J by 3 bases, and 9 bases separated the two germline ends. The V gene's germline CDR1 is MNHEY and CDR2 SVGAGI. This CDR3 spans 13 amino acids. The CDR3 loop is CASSSTGYTEAFF. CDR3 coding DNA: TGTGCCAGCAGTTCAACAGGGTACACTGAAGCTTTCTTT.

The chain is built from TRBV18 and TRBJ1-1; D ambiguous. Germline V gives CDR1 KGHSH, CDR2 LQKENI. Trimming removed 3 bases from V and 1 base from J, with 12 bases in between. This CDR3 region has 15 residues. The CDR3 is CASSPLMWQNTEAFF. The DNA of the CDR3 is TGTGCCAGCTCACCGCTCATGTGGCAGAACACTGAAGCTTTCTTT.

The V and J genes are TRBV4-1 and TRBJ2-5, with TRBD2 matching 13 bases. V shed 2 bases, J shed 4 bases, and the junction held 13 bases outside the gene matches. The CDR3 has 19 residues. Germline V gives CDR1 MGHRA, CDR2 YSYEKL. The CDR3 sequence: CASSQPPGLAGFDGETQYF. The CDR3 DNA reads TGCGCCAGCAGCCAACCACCGGGACTAGCGGGGTTTGACGGAGAGACCCAGTACTTC.

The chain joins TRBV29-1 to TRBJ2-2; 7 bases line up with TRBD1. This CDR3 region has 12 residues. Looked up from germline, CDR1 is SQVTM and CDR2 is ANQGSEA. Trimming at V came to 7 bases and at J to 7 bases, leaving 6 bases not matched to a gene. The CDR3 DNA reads TGCAGCGCGAACAGGGGTGGCGGGGAGCTGTTTTTT. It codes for CSANRGGGELFF.

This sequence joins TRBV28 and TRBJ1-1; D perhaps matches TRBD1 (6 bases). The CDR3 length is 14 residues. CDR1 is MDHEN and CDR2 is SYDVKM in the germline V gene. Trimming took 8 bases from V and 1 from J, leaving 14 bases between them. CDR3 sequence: CASPGRGKNTEAFF. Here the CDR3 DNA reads TGTGCCAGCCCGGGGAGGGGGAAGAACACTGAAGCTTTCTTT.

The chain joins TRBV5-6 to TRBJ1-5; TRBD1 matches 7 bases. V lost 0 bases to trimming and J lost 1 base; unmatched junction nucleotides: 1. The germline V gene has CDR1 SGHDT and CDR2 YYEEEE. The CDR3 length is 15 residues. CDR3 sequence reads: CASSLAGGSNQPQHF. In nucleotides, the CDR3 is TGTGCCAGCAGCTTGGCAGGGGGAAGCAATCAGCCCCAGCATTTT.

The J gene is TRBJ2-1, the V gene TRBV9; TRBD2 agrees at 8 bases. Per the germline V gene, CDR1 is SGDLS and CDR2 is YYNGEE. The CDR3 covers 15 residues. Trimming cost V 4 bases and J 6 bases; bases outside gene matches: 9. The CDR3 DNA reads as TGTGCCAGCAGCCCGGGACTCGGGGGGGTCAATGAGCAGTTCTTC. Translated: CASSPGLGGVNEQFF.

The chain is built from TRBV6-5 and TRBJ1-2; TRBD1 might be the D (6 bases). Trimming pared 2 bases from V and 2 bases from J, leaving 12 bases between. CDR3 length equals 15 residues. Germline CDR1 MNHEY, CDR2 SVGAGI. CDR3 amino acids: CASSYERGGNYGYTF. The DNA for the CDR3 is TGTGCCAGCAGTTACGAGCGAGGGGGAAACTATGGCTACACCTTC.

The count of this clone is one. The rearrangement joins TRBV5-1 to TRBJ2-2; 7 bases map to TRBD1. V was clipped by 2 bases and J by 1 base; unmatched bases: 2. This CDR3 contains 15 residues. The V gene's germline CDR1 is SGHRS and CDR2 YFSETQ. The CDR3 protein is CASSFDRVNTGELFF. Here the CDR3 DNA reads TGCGCCAGCAGCTTCGACAGGGTGAACACCGGGGAGCTGTTTTTT.

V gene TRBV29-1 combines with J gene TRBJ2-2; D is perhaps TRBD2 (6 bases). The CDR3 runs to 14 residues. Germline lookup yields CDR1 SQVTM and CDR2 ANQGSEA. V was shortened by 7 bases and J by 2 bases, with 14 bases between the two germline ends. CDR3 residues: CSARPEGNTGELFF. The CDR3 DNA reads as TGCAGCGCCCGCCCGGAGGGAAACACCGGGGAGCTGTTTTTT.

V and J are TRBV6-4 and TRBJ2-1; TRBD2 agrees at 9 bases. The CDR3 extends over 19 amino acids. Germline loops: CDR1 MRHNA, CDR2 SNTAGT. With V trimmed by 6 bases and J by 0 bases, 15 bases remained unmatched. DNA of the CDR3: TGTGCCAGCAGCCCCGGGCTAGCGGGGTATCGTAGCTCCTACAATGAGCAGTTCTTC. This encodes CASSPGLAGYRSSYNEQFF.

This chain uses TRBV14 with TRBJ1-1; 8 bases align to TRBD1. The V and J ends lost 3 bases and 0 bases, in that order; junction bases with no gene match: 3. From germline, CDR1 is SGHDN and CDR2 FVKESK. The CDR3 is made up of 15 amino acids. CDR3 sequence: CASSQLDRVNTEAFF. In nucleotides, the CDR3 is TGTGCCAGCAGCCAGCTGGACAGGGTGAACACTGAAGCTTTCTTT.

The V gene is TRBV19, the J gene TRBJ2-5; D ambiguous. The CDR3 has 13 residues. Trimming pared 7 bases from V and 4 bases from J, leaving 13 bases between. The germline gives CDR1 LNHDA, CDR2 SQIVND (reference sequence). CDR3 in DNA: TGTGCCAGTACCCCGGCATCGGGAGAGACCCAGTACTTC. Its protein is CASTPASGETQYF.

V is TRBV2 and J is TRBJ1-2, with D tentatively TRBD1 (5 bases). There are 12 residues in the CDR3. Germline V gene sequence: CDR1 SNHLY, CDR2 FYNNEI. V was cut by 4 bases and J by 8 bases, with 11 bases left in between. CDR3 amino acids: CASSAGYRGYTF. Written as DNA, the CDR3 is TGTGCCAGCAGTGCAGGGTACCGCGGCTACACCTTC.

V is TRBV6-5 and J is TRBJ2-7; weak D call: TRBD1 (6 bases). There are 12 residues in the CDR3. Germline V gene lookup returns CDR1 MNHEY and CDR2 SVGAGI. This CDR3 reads CATGKQGYEQYF. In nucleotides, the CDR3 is TGTGCTACGGGGAAACAGGGTTACGAGCAGTACTTC.